One sample yielded the 11 T cell receptor beta chains listed below, sequenced in a study of radiotherapy plus CTLA-4 blockade in lung cancer. Assay: immunoSEQ multiplex PCR; the TCRdb copy retains only in-frame clones and omits some. The profile shows some 94,000 clones, approximately 80% of them singletons. Sequencing was performed on peripheral blood, taken from a patient treated with radiotherapy plus ipilimumab. The receptors were sampled from a human donor with non-small cell lung cancer that progressed on radiotherapy plus ipilimumab.

The chain uses TRBV19 and TRBJ1-2, with 7 positions matching TRBD1. CDR3 size: 16 residues. Germline CDR1 is LNHDA and CDR2 is SQIVND (reference sequence). Trimming removed 7 bases from V and 0 bases from J; junction bases left unmatched: 11. CDR3 nucleotide sequence: TGTGCCAGTACCCTATCAGGGGGTAGGGCTAACTATGGCTACACCTTC. Protein: CASTLSGGRANYGYTF.

The chain has TRBV27 and TRBJ2-3, with a tentative D call TRBD1 (6 bases). Germline V CDR1 and CDR2: MNHEY, SMNVEV (reference sequence). This CDR3 comprises 15 residues. V shed 6 bases and J shed 3 bases, with 16 bases lying between them. The CDR3 coding sequence is TGTGCCAGCAGACTTACACAGGGAAAGACAGATACGCAGTATTTT. Protein product: CASRLTQGKTDTQYF.

The chain couples TRBV7-8 to TRBJ2-1, with 9 bases matching TRBD2. V shed 6 bases and J 7 bases; nucleotides not matched to a gene: 19. Germline CDR1 and CDR2: SGHVS and FQNEAQ. This CDR3 region has 18 residues. The CDR3 here is CASSPSHWSGRTFNEQFF. In DNA form, the CDR3 reads TGTGCCAGCAGTCCCTCGCATTGGAGCGGGAGGACTTTTAATGAGCAGTTCTTC.

CDR3 nucleotides: TGTGCCAGCAGCTTAAGAGGATTCAATCAGCCCCAGCATTTT. Its translation: CASSLRGFNQPQHF. J is TRBJ1-5 and V is TRBV7-2; D is unresolved. CDR1 and CDR2 (germline): SGHTA, FQGNSA. The CDR3 extends over 14 amino acids. V lost 2 bases and J 3 bases, leaving 8 bases between the germline ends.

The chain couples TRBV6-5 to TRBJ1-4, with unresolved D. Trimming removed 5 bases from V and 7 bases from J, with 11 bases in between. The CDR3 spans 13 residues. In germline, CDR1 is MNHEY, CDR2 SVGAGI. Here the CDR3 DNA reads TGTGCCAGCAGTGCAGAATACTTTGAAAAACTGTTTTTT. It is translated as CASSAEYFEKLFF.

This clone occurred once. The chain employs TRBV30 and TRBJ1-1; the D is unclear. The germline CDR1 and CDR2 sequences are GTSNPN and SVGIG (reference sequence). Trimming took 4 bases from V and 7 from J, leaving 10 bases between them. The CDR3 is made up of 11 amino acids. The CDR3: CAWTEGFEAFF. The CDR3 DNA is TGTGCCTGGACGGAAGGCTTTGAAGCTTTCTTT.

This chain uses TRBV5-4 with TRBJ2-2; TRBD2 matches at 8 bases. Germline V gene lookup returns CDR1 SGHNT and CDR2 YYREEE (reference sequence). The CDR3 has 16 amino acids. The V gene end was trimmed by 4 bases and the J gene end by 2 bases; junction bases not matched to a gene: 7. The CDR3 loop is CASSVGLVGNTGELFF. DNA for the CDR3: TGTGCCAGCAGCGTGGGACTAGTGGGTAACACCGGGGAGCTGTTTTTT.

CDR3 nucleotides: TGCGCCAGCAGTAGCGGGAGCTCGAACACCGGGGAGCTGTTTTTT. Its protein product is CASSSGSSNTGELFF. J is TRBJ2-2 and V is TRBV10-1; 8 bases map to TRBD2. V was pared by 5 bases and J by 0 bases, with 2 bases of the junction left unmatched. The CDR3 consists of 15 residues. CDR1 and CDR2 (germline): WNHNN, SYGVQD (reference sequence).

V is TRBV29-1 and J is TRBJ1-2; D is unresolved. The CDR3 contains 14 residues. Trimming cost V 4 bases and J 4 bases, with 16 bases left between them. Germline V CDR1 and CDR2: SQVTM, ANQGSEA. The CDR3 loop is CSVVAGKAAYGYTF. For the CDR3, the DNA is TGCAGCGTTGTGGCCGGGAAGGCTGCCTATGGCTACACCTTC.

The rearrangement uses TRBV15 and TRBJ1-5; D is possibly TRBD1 (5 bases). The CDR3 covers 15 residues. The germline gives CDR1 LNHNV, CDR2 YYDKDF (reference sequence). Trimming took 6 bases from V and 0 from J, leaving 12 bases between them. The CDR3 DNA reads as TGTGCCACCAGTCTGGCGGGGACTAGCAATCAGCCCCAGCATTTT. Its translation: CATSLAGTSNQPQHF.

The chain links TRBV7-3 to TRBJ2-2; 10 nucleotides agree with TRBD2. The length of the CDR3 is 22 residues. Per germline, CDR1 SGHTA and CDR2 FQGTGA. Unmatched junction bases numbered 21, after V lost 5 bases and J lost 0 bases. CDR3 nucleotides: TGTGCCAGCAGCCCTTTTTCTTCTCCGGGACTAGCGAGACTTGCGAACACCGGGGAGCTGTTTTTT. Translating it yields CASSPFSSPGLARLANTGELFF.